This passage covers 20 T cell receptor beta chains from one sample sequenced in a study of cytomegalovirus exposure and HLA in healthy donors. Use of 60 Vbeta and 13 Jbeta primers characterized the PCR. Profiling relied on immunoSEQ multiplex PCR, and the TCRdb table lists in-frame clones only, not all of them. The profile shows about 130,000 clones, 74% of them singletons. The sample was PBMCs. These receptors all stem from a woman aged 45-59 years in good health and CMV-seropositive.

The count of this clone is one. The CDR3 loop reads CASSIYGGELFF. The CDR3 nucleotides read TGTGCCAGTAGTATATACGGCGGGGAGCTGTTTTTT. The rearrangement links TRBV19 to TRBJ2-2; D is unclear. Trimming stripped 2 bases from V and 7 bases from J, with 5 bases between. Germline V CDR1 and CDR2: LNHDA, SQIVND (reference sequence). CDR3 length equals 12 residues.

The chain links TRBV2 to TRBJ1-4; the match to TRBD1 covers 12 bases. CDR3 length: 18 amino acids. The trim removed 4 bases at V and 3 bases at J, leaving 9 bases unmatched. Germline lookup yields CDR1 SNHLY and CDR2 FYNNEI. CDR3 protein: CASSGGTGGVSANEKLFF. CDR3 DNA sequence: TGTGCCAGCAGTGGTGGGACAGGGGGCGTCTCGGCTAATGAAAAACTGTTTTTT.

V is TRBV27 and J is TRBJ1-5, with D tentatively TRBD1 (6 bases). Germline V lookup: CDR1 MNHEY, CDR2 SMNVEV (reference sequence). V lost 5 bases, J lost 5 bases, and 13 bases lay in between. This CDR3 region has 14 residues. CDR3 DNA: TGTGCCAGCAGTCCAAGGACAGCTGATCAGCCCCAGCATTTT. Translation gives CASSPRTADQPQHF.

The V and J genes are TRBV2 and TRBJ2-3, with 9 bases lining up with TRBD2. This CDR3 comprises 14 residues. The germline V gene encodes CDR1 SNHLY and CDR2 FYNNEI. V dropped 8 bases and J dropped 3; count of bases not matched to a gene: 6. CDR3 nucleotide sequence: TGTGCCAGCGGCGCGGGGGGGAAAACAGATACGCAGTATTTT. It yields the protein CASGAGGKTDTQYF.

This clone appeared a single time. The chain couples TRBV5-5 to TRBJ1-5; D not certain. The V gene's germline CDR1 is SGHKS and CDR2 YYEKEE (reference sequence). The CDR3 spans 14 residues. Trimming removed 2 bases from V and 0 bases from J, with 6 bases in between. The CDR3 DNA reads TGTGCCAGCAGCTTTACACATAGCAATCAGCCCCAGCATTTT. Amino acids: CASSFTHSNQPQHF.

This chain uses TRBV10-3 with TRBJ2-1; 13 bases align to TRBD2. Germline trimming cut 5 bases from V and 7 bases from J; bases unmatched to any gene: 8. Germline CDR1 ENHRY, CDR2 SYGVKD. The CDR3 loop spans 16 amino acids. The CDR3 DNA sequence: TGTGCCATCAGTTCCGCACTAGCGGGGGGGGATAATGAGCAGTTCTTC. This codes for CAISSALAGGDNEQFF.

There are a few counts of this clone. The chain employs TRBV14 and TRBJ1-4; TRBD1 matches 11 bases. Germline CDR1 reads SGHDN; CDR2 reads FVKESK. V lost 4 bases, J lost 5 bases, and 3 bases stayed unmatched. This CDR3 comprises 15 residues. The chain's CDR3 is CASSLWDRGNEKLFF. CDR3 nucleotides: TGTGCCAGCAGCCTTTGGGACAGGGGGAATGAAAAACTGTTTTTT. The whole variable domain, filled in from reference TRBV14 and TRBJ1-4, reads EAGVTQFPSHSVIEKGQTVTLRCDPISGHDNLYWYRRVMGKEIKFLLHFVKESKQDESGMPNNRFLAERTGGTYSTLKVQPAELEDSGVYFCASSLWDRGNEKLFFGSGTQLSVL.

V gene TRBV7-9 combines with J gene TRBJ1-1; 7 positions match TRBD1. There are 15 residues in the CDR3. The V segment lost 3 bases and the J segment 0 bases; nucleotides outside the gene matches: 4. Germline values: CDR1 SEHNR, CDR2 FQNEAQ (reference sequence). The CDR3 DNA reads TGTGCCAGCAGCTTGACCGGGACAGTGAACACTGAAGCTTTCTTT. It yields the protein CASSLTGTVNTEAFF.

The rearrangement uses TRBV6-4 and TRBJ2-3; 9 bases agree with TRBD2. This CDR3 spans 15 amino acids. After removal of 6 bases from V and 5 bases from J, the junction contained 9 bases not matched to a gene. Germline CDR1 and CDR2: MRHNA and SNTAGT. The CDR3 region has the DNA TGTGCCAGCAGCCTAGAGCGGGGGGCAGGAGATACGCAGTATTTT. Encoded protein: CASSLERGAGDTQYF.

The chain combines TRBV5-4 with TRBJ2-5; the D is unclear. Germline loops: CDR1 SGHNT, CDR2 YYREEE (reference sequence). This CDR3 is built from 13 residues. V lost 2 bases to trimming and J lost 1 base, with 6 bases between them. The CDR3 sequence: CASSFSGQETQYF. The CDR3 DNA follows: TGTGCCAGCAGCTTTAGTGGCCAAGAGACCCAGTACTTC.

CDR3 sequence (DNA): TGCGCCAGCAGCTGGGGGACAGGGCCCTACGAGCAGTACTTC. Translating gives CASSWGTGPYEQYF. The rearrangement links TRBV5-1 to TRBJ2-7; 9 nucleotides align to TRBD1. CDR1 and CDR2 from the germline V gene are SGHRS and YFSETQ. J gave up 2 bases and V 3 bases, and 3 bases lay outside the gene matches. The CDR3 is 14 residues long.

The V gene is TRBV5-6, the J gene TRBJ1-1; D unclear. V shed 2 bases and J shed 6 bases, with 11 bases lying between them. CDR1 and CDR2 (germline): SGHDT, YYEEEE. The CDR3 consists of 13 residues. The CDR3 here is CASSFFGSPEAFF. The CDR3 DNA sequence: TGTGCCAGCAGCTTTTTCGGGTCACCTGAAGCTTTCTTT.

The genes are TRBV11-2 and TRBJ2-7; maybe TRBD1 (5 bases). Germline assignment: CDR1 SGHAT and CDR2 FQNNGV. V was shortened by 5 bases and J by 2 bases, with 10 bases between the two germline ends. The CDR3 loop spans 13 amino acids. The chain's CDR3 is CASSRQRTYEQYF. DNA of the CDR3: TGTGCCAGCAGCCGACAGAGAACCTACGAGCAGTACTTC.

The V call is TRBV19, the J call TRBJ2-5, with D perhaps TRBD2 (5 bases). Looked up from germline, CDR1 is LNHDA and CDR2 is SQIVND (reference sequence). The CDR3 extends over 17 amino acids. Trimming cost V 4 bases and J 7 bases, with 25 bases left between them. The DNA of the CDR3 is TGTGCCAGTAGTAACTCCCTTTCGACACGGGATATTGGGACCCAGTACTTC. This gives the protein CASSNSLSTRDIGTQYF.

V and J are TRBV9 and TRBJ2-1; maybe TRBD2 (7 bases). CDR1 and CDR2 (germline): SGDLS, YYNGEE. CDR3 size: 16 residues. V lost 3 bases and J lost 0, with 13 bases in between. CDR3: CASSEGVAGSYNEQFF. The CDR3 nucleotides read TGTGCCAGCAGCGAGGGGGTAGCGGGCTCCTACAATGAGCAGTTCTTC.

The rearrangement joins TRBV4-3 to TRBJ2-5; the match to TRBD1 covers 9 bases. The closer fit of TRBJ2-7 to the DNA end suggests the J call may be wrong. The CDR3 covers 14 residues. CDR1 and CDR2 (germline): LGHNA, YSLEER. The CDR3 DNA follows: TGCGCCAGCAGCCGAGGACAGGGGTACTACGAGCAGTACTTC. This sequence encodes CASSRGQGYYEQYF.

The chain links TRBV18 to TRBJ2-1, with a tentative D call TRBD1 (5 bases). The V gene lost 1 base and the J gene lost 0 bases, with 7 bases spanning the gap. The CDR3 consists of 15 residues. CDR1 KGHSH and CDR2 LQKENI come from the germline V gene. CDR3 region: CASSPRGSSYNEQFF. The CDR3, as DNA: TGTGCCAGCTCACCACGGGGCAGCTCCTACAATGAGCAGTTCTTC.

This clone was found once. The CDR3 sequence: CASSSGGWSLGYTF. DNA of the CDR3: TGTGCCAGCAGCTCGGGGGGATGGAGTCTCGGCTACACCTTC. The V and J genes are TRBV5-4 and TRBJ1-2; D possibly corresponds to TRBD1 (5 bases). From germline, CDR1 is SGHNT and CDR2 YYREEE (reference sequence). With 3 bases removed from V and 8 bases from J, the gap between germline ends came to 17 bases. The CDR3 contains 14 residues. Combining the CDR3 with reference TRBV5-4 and TRBJ1-2 gives the whole variable domain ETGVTQSPTHLIKTRGQQVTLRCSSQSGHNTVSWYQQALGQGPQFIFQYYREEENGRGNFPPRFSGLQFPNYSSELNVNALELDDSALYLCASSSGGWSLGYTFGSGTRLTVV.

The chain combines TRBV27 with TRBJ2-7, with D maybe TRBD1 (7 bases). V lost 5 bases to trimming and J lost 3 bases, with 11 bases between them. Germline V gene lookup returns CDR1 MNHEY and CDR2 SMNVEV (reference sequence). The CDR3 has 13 amino acids. The CDR3 DNA sequence: TGTGCCAGCAGTGTCCAGGGGGGCTACGAGCAGTACTTC. It yields the protein CASSVQGGYEQYF.

This clone turned up a few times. CDR3 DNA: TGTGCCAGCAGTGACCCCCTTGAGCCCTTCAATCAGCCCCAGCATTTT. This sequence encodes CASSDPLEPFNQPQHF. The chain links TRBV2 to TRBJ1-5; D remains ambiguous. Germline lookup yields CDR1 SNHLY and CDR2 FYNNEI. The V gene lost 3 bases and the J gene lost 3 bases, with 15 bases spanning the gap. The CDR3 consists of 16 residues.